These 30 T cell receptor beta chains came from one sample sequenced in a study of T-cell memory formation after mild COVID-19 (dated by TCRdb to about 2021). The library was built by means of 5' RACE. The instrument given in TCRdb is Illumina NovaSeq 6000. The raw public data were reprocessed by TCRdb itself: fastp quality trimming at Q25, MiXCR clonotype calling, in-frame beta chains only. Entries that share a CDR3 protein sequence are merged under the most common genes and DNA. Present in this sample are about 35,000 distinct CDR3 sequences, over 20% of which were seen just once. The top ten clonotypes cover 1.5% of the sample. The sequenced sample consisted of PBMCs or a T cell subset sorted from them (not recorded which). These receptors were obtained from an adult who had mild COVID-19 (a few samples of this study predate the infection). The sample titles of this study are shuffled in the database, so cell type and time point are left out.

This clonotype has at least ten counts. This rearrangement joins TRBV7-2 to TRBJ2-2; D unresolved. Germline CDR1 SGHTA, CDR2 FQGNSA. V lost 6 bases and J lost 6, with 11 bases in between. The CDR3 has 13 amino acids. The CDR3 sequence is CASRFTASGELFF. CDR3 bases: TGTGCCAGCAGGTTTACGGCTTCCGGGGAGCTGTTTTTT.

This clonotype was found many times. CDR3 sequence reads: CASSQAKLETEAFF. In DNA, the CDR3 is TGTGCCAGCAGCCAAGCTAAGCTAGAAACTGAAGCTTTCTTT. The genes are TRBV3-1 and TRBJ1-1; D is uncertain. The CDR3 runs 14 residues. Between the trimmed V and J ends, which lost 1 base and 5 bases, there was a span of 11 bases. The germline CDR1 and CDR2 sequences are LGHDT and YNNKEL (reference sequence).

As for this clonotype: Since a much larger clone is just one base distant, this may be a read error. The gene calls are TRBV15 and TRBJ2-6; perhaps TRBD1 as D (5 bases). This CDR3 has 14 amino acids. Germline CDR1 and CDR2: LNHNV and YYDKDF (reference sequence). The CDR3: CATSRGTGANVMTF. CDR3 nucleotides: TGTGCCACCAGCAGAGGTACTGGGGCCAACGTCATGACTTTC.

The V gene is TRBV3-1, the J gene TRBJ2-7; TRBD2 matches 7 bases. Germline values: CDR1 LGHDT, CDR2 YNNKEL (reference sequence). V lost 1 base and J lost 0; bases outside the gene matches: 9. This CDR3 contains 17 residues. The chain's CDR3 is CASSQGHSGRSSYEQYF. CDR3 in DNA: TGTGCCAGCAGCCAAGGACATAGCGGGCGAAGCTCCTACGAGCAGTACTTC.

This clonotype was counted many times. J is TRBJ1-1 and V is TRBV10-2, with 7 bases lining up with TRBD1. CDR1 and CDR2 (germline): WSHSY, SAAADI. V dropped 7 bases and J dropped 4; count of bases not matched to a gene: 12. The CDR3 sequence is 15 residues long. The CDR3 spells CASNKGAPRGTEAFF. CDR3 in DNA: TGCGCCAGCAATAAGGGGGCACCGAGGGGCACTGAAGCTTTCTTT.

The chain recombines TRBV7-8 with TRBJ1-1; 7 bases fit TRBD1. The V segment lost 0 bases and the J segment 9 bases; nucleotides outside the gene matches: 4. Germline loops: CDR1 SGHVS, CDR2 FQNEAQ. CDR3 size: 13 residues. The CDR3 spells CASSLALGQKAFF. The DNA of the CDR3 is TGTGCCAGCAGCTTAGCGCTGGGACAGAAAGCTTTCTTT.

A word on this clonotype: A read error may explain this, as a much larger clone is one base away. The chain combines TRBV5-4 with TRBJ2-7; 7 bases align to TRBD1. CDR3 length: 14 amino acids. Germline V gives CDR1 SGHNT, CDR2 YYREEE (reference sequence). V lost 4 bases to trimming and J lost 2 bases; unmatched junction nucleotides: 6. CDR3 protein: CASSLGQHTYEQYF. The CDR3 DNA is TGTGCCAGCAGCCTGGGACAGCACACCTACGAGCAGTACTTC. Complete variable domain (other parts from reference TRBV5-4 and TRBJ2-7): ETGVTQSPTHLIKTRGQQVTLRCSSQSGHNTVSWYQQALGQGPQFIFQYYREEENGRGNFPPRFSGLQFPNYSSELNVNALELDDSALYLCASSLGQHTYEQYFGPGTRLTVT.

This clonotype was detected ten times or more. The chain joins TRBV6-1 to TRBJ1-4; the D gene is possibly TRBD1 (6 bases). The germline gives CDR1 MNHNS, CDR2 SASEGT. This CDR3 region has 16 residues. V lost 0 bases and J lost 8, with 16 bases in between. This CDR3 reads CASSEAHGQIREKLFF. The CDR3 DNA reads TGTGCCAGCAGTGAAGCCCACGGACAGATTAGAGAAAAACTGTTTTTT.

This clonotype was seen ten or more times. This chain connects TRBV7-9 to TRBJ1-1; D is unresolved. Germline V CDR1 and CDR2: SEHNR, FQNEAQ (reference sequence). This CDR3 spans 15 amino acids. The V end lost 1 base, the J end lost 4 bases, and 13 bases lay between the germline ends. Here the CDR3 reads CASSLGPARSTEAFF. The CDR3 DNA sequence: TGTGCCAGCAGCTTAGGCCCCGCCAGGAGCACTGAAGCTTTCTTT.

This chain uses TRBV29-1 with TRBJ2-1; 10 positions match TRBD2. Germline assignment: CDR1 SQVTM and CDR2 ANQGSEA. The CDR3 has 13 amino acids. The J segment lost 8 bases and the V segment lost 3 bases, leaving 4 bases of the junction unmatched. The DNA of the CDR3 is TGCAGCGTTGAGTCTAGCGGGAGTGATGAGCAGTTCTTC. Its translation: CSVESSGSDEQFF.

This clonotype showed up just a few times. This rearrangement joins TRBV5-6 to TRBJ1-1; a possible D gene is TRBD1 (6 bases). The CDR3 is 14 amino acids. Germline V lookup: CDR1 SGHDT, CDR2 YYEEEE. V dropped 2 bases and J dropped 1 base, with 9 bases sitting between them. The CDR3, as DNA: TGTGCCAGCAGCTTACCGGGACAGAACACTGAAGCTTTCTTT. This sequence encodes CASSLPGQNTEAFF. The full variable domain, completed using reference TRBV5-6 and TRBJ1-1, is DAGVTQSPTHLIKTRGQQVTLRCSPKSGHDTVSWYQQALGQGPQFIFQYYEEEERQRGNFPDRFSGHQFPNYSSELNVNALLLGDSALYLCASSLPGQNTEAFFGQGTRLTVV.

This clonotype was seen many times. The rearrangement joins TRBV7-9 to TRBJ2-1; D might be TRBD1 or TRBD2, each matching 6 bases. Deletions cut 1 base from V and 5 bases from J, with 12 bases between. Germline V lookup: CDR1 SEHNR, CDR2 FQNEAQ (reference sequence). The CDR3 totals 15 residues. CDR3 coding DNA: TGTGCCAGCAGCTTAGAAGGGGGAGGTAACAATGAGCAGTTCTTC. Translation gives CASSLEGGGNNEQFF.

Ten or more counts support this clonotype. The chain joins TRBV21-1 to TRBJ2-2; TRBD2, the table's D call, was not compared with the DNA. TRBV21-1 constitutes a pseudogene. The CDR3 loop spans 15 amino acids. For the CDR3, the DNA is TGTGCCAGCAGCGTCGACGGAAGCGGGACCGGGGAGCTGTTTTTT. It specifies CASSVDGSGTGELFF.

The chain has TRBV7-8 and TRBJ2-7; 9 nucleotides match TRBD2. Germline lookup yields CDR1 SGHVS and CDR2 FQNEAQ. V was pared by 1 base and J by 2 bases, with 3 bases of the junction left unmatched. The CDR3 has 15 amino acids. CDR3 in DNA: TGTGCCAGCAGCTTAGATCTAGCGGGGCCCTACGAGCAGTACTTC. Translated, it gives CASSLDLAGPYEQYF. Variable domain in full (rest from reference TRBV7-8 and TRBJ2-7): GAGVSQSPRYKVAKRGQDVALRCDPISGHVSLFWYQQALGQGPEFLTYFQNEAQLDKSGLPSDRFFAERPEGSVSTLKIQRTQQEDSAVYLCASSLDLAGPYEQYFGPGTRLTVT.

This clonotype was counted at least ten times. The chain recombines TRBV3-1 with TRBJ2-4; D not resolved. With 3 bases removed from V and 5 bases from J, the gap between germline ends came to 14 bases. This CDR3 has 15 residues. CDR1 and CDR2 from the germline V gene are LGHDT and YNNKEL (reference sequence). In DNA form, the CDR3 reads TGTGCCAGCAGCCATAGCCCCGGGCGACAAAACATTCAGTACTTC. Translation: CASSHSPGRQNIQYF.

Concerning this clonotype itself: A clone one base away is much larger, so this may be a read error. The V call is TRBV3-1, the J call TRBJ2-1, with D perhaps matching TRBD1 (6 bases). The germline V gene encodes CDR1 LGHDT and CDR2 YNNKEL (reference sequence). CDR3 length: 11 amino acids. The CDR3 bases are TGTGACACCCGAGGGACAAAAAGGATGTTCTTC. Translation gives CDTRGTKRMFF.

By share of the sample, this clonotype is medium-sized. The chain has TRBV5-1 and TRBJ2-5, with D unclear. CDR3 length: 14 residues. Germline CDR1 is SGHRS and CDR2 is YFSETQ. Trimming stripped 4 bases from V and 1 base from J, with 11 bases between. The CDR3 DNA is TGCGCCAGCAGCCTTGGACCCTCCCAAGAGACCCAGTACTTC. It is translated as CASSLGPSQETQYF.

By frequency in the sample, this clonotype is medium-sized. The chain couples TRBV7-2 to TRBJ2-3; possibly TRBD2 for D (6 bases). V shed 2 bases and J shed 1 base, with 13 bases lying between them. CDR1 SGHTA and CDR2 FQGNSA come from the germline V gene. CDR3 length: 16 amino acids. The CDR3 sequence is CASSLTWTTRTDTQYF. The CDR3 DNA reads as TGTGCCAGCAGCTTAACCTGGACTACCCGCACAGATACGCAGTATTTT.

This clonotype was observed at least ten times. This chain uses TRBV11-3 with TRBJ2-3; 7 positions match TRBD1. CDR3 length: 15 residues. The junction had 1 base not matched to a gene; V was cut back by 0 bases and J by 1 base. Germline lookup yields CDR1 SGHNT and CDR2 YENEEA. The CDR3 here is CASSLDTGGTDTQYF. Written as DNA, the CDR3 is TGTGCCAGCAGCTTAGATACAGGGGGCACAGATACGCAGTATTTT.

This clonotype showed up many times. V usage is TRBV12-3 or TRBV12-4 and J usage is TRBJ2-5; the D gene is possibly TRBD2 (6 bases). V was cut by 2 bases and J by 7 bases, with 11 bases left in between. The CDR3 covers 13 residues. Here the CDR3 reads CASSLSGDGTQYF. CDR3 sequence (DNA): TGTGCCAGCAGTTTATCGGGGGACGGGACCCAGTACTTC.

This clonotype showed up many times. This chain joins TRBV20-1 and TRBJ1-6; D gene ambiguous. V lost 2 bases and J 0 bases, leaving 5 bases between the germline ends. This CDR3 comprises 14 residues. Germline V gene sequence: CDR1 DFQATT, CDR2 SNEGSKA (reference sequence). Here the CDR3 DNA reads TGCAGTGCTAGAAGGAGCTCCTATAATTCACCCCTCCACTTT. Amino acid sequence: CSARRSSYNSPLHF.

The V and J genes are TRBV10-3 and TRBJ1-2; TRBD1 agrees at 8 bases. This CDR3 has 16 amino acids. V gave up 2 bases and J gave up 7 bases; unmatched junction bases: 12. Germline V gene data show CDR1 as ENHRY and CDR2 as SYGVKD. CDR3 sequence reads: CAISEPLGQGRGGYTF. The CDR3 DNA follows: TGTGCCATCAGTGAGCCCCTTGGACAGGGTAGAGGTGGCTACACCTTC.

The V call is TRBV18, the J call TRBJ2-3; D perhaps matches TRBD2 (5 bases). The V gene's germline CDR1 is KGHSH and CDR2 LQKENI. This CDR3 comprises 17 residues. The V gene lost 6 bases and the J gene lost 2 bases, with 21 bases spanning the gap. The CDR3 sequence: CASSDTTGFSLTDTQYF. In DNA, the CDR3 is TGTGCCAGCTCGGATACTACGGGGTTCTCTCTCACAGATACGCAGTATTTT.

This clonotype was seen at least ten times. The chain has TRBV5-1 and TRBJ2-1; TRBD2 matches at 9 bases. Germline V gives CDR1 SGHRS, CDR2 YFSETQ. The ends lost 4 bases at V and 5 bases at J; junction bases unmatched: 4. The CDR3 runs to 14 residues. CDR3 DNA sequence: TGCGCCAGCAGCATGACTAGCGGAGACAATGAGCAGTTCTTC. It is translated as CASSMTSGDNEQFF.

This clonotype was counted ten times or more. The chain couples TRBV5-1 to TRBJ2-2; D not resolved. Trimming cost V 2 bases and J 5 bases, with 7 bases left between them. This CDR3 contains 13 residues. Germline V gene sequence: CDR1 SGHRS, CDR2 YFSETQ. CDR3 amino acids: CASSLRVTGELFF. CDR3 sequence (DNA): TGCGCCAGCAGCTTACGTGTGACCGGGGAGCTGTTTTTT.

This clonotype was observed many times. CDR3 region: CASSPARLLGEQYF. In DNA form, the CDR3 reads TGTGCCAGCAGTCCCGCGAGGCTCCTGGGAGAGCAGTACTTC. The chain is built from TRBV6-5 and TRBJ2-7; D is unclear. The germline CDR1 and CDR2 sequences are MNHEY and SVGAGI. Trimming pared 5 bases from V and 7 bases from J, leaving 18 bases between. The CDR3 consists of 14 residues.

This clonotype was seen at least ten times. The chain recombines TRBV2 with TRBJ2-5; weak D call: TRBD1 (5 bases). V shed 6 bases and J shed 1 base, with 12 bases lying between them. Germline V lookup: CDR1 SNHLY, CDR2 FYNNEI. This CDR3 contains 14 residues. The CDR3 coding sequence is TGTGCCAGCAGGGGGCGCGTCCTCCAAGAGACCCAGTACTTC. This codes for CASRGRVLQETQYF. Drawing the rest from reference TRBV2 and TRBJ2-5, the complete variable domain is EPEVTQTPSHQVTQMGQEVILRCVPISNHLYFYWYRQILGQKVEFLVSFYNNEISEKSEIFDDQFSVERPDGSNFTLKIRSTKLEDSAMYFCASRGRVLQETQYFGPGTRLLVL.

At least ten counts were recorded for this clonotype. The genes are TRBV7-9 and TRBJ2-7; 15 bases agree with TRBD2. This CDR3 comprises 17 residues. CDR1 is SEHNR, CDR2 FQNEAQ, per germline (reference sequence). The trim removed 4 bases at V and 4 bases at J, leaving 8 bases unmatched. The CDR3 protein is CASSSTRTSGGGYEQYF. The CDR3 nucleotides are TGTGCCAGCAGCTCGACTCGGACTAGCGGGGGGGGATACGAGCAGTACTTC.

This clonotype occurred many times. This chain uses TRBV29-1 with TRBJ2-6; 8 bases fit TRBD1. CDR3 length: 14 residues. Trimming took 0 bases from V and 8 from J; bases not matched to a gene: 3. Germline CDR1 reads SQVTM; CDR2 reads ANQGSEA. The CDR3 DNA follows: TGCAGCGTTGAAGACCGGACAGGGACCAACGTCCTGACTTTC. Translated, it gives CSVEDRTGTNVLTF.

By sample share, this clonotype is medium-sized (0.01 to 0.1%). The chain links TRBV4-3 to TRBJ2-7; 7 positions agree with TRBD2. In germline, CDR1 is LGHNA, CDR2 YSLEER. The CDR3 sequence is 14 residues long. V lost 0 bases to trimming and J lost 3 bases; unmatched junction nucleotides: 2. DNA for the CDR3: TGCGCCAGCAGCCAAGATCCTAGCGGCTACGAGCAGTACTTC. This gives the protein CASSQDPSGYEQYF.